The 20 T cell receptor beta chains in this list originate from one sample, sequenced in a study of Ad26.COV2.S vaccination and SARS-CoV-2 variants. As to treatment: about 20 received Ad26.COV2.S at low or high dose, single or two shots; 5 received placebo; per-sample allocation not given. Material that was analyzed had been drawn on day 63 after the first vaccine or placebo injection. This table comes from immunoSEQ multiplex PCR, and its TCRdb copy is limited to in-frame clones, with some not included. The table shows around 300,000 clones, with approximately 90% occurring only once. Here the sequenced sample was peripheral blood, taken in a trial of Ad26.COV2.S vaccine versus placebo. These TCRs come from a person aged 18-65 years who received the Ad26.COV2.S COVID-19 vaccine or a placebo.

J is TRBJ1-1 and V is TRBV14, with D tentatively TRBD1 (6 bases). V shed 4 bases and J shed 11 bases, with 20 bases lying between them. The V gene's germline CDR1 is SGHDN and CDR2 FVKESK. This CDR3 contains 14 residues. The CDR3: CASSPQGWSSKAFF. The CDR3 DNA is TGTGCCAGCAGCCCCCAGGGGTGGAGCTCGAAGGCTTTCTTT.

CDR3 sequence: CASSPGTRNTGELFF. The DNA for the CDR3 is TGTGCCAGCAGTCCCGGGACACGAAACACCGGGGAGCTGTTTTTT. The chain uses TRBV6-5 and TRBJ2-2; perhaps TRBD1 as D (6 bases). CDR1 MNHEY and CDR2 SVGAGI come from the germline V gene. V was shortened by 5 bases and J by 2 bases, with 12 bases between the two germline ends. CDR3 size: 15 residues.

The chain carries TRBV7-9 and TRBJ2-1, with D perhaps given as TRBD1 or TRBD2 (5 bases each). Deletions cut 5 bases from V and 5 bases from J, with 19 bases between. CDR1 and CDR2 (germline): SEHNR, FQNEAQ (reference sequence). The CDR3 covers 16 residues. The CDR3 DNA reads TGTGCCAGCAGCCCCTACGGGTGGGACGGCAACAATGAGCAGTTCTTC. Its protein product is CASSPYGWDGNNEQFF.

The rearrangement uses TRBV5-1 and TRBJ2-7; 7 bases are a match to TRBD1. This CDR3 spans 13 amino acids. The ends lost 4 bases at V and 3 bases at J; junction bases unmatched: 4. CDR1 SGHRS and CDR2 YFSETQ come from the germline V gene. Here the CDR3 DNA reads TGCGCCAGCAGCCAGGGACAGAACTACGAGCAGTACTTC. This encodes CASSQGQNYEQYF.

The chain joins TRBV5-1 to TRBJ2-4; TRBD1 or TRBD2 may be the D gene (6 bases each). Germline V CDR1 and CDR2: SGHRS, YFSETQ. The CDR3 consists of 16 residues. V dropped 0 bases and J dropped 3 bases, with 13 bases sitting between them. The CDR3 here is CASSLVWGADKNIQYF. The CDR3, as DNA: TGCGCCAGCAGCTTGGTTTGGGGGGCTGACAAAAACATTCAGTACTTC.

The V call is TRBV11-2, the J call TRBJ2-5, with D possibly TRBD2 on 6 matching bases. The V end lost 1 base, the J end lost 2 bases, and 14 bases lay between the germline ends. The germline CDR1 and CDR2 sequences are SGHAT and FQNNGV. CDR3 length: 16 residues. CDR3 DNA: TGTGCCAGCAGCTTAGTAGGCGGGGCAGATCAAGAGACCCAGTACTTC. It encodes CASSLVGGADQETQYF.

The rearrangement uses TRBV19 and TRBJ1-2, with 7 bases lining up with TRBD1. The J segment lost 2 bases and the V segment lost 4 bases, leaving 7 bases of the junction unmatched. The germline V gene has CDR1 LNHDA and CDR2 SQIVND (reference sequence). CDR3 length: 15 amino acids. The CDR3 loop is CASSSSPGQNYGYTF. The CDR3, as DNA: TGTGCCAGTAGTAGCTCTCCGGGACAGAACTATGGCTACACCTTC.

The genes are TRBV10-3 and TRBJ2-4; the D is unclear. From germline, CDR1 is ENHRY and CDR2 SYGVKD. Trimming removed 6 bases at V and 0 bases at J, with 12 bases between. The CDR3 length is 15 residues. The CDR3 DNA reads TGTGCCATCAGGGAAGGGTCCTTAGCCAAAAACATTCAGTACTTC. Translation: CAIREGSLAKNIQYF.

This clone was observed a few times. The chain joins TRBV7-8 to TRBJ2-3; D may correspond to TRBD1 or TRBD2 (5 bases each). This CDR3 region has 14 residues. The V gene's germline CDR1 is SGHVS and CDR2 FQNEAQ. V lost 9 bases, J lost 0 bases, and 13 bases lay in between. Here the CDR3 DNA reads TGTGCCAGTAGACGGGGCGCCAGCACAGATACGCAGTATTTT. It codes for CASRRGASTDTQYF.

The rearrangement links TRBV5-1 to TRBJ1-4; TRBD1 might be the D (6 bases). From germline, CDR1 is SGHRS and CDR2 YFSETQ. The CDR3 extends over 14 amino acids. V lost 6 bases and J 4 bases, leaving 13 bases between the germline ends. The DNA of the CDR3 is TGCGCCAGCAAAGGGGGGGGCGGTAATGAAAAACTGTTTTTT. Translation: CASKGGGGNEKLFF.

The chain uses TRBV5-1 and TRBJ1-2; no reliable D call. CDR3 size: 15 residues. Germline V gene sequence: CDR1 SGHRS, CDR2 YFSETQ. V shed 0 bases and J shed 7 bases, with 16 bases lying between them. The CDR3 DNA follows: TGCGCCAGCAGCTTGGATCGGGGATCACTCGGTGGCTACACCTTC. Protein sequence: CASSLDRGSLGGYTF.

The V call is TRBV19, the J call TRBJ2-4; D possibly corresponds to TRBD1 (6 bases). CDR1 and CDR2 (germline): LNHDA, SQIVND (reference sequence). V was pared by 8 bases and J by 1 base, with 18 bases between. The CDR3 sequence is 16 residues long. Here the CDR3 reads CASSLRSDSAKNIQYF. The CDR3 nucleotides read TGTGCCAGTTCCCTGAGGTCGGACAGTGCCAAAAACATTCAGTACTTC. Complete variable domain (other parts from reference TRBV19 and TRBJ2-4): DGGITQSPKYLFRKEGQNVTLSCEQNLNHDAMYWYRQDPGQGLRLIYYSQIVNDFQKGDIAEGYSVSREKKESFPLTVTSAQKNPTAFYLCASSLRSDSAKNIQYFGAGTRLSVL.

This clone came up a few times. The chain is built from TRBV7-9 and TRBJ2-7; unclear D gene. The CDR3 totals 15 residues. Germline assignment: CDR1 SEHNR and CDR2 FQNEAQ (reference sequence). The V gene lost 5 bases and the J gene lost 5 bases, with 19 bases spanning the gap. CDR3 sequence reads: CASSPDGVSVHEQYF. The CDR3 coding sequence is TGTGCCAGCAGCCCGGATGGTGTGTCAGTGCACGAGCAGTACTTC.

V and J are TRBV30 and TRBJ2-7, with TRBD2 identical over 7 bases. V shed 3 bases and J 3 bases; nucleotides not matched to a gene: 5. CDR1 is GTSNPN and CDR2 is SVGIG in the germline V gene (reference sequence). The CDR3 runs to 13 residues. The DNA of the CDR3 is TGTGCCTGGAGCAAGGGACTAATCTACGAGCAGTACTTC. This gives the protein CAWSKGLIYEQYF.

The J gene is TRBJ2-7, the V gene TRBV12-3 or TRBV12-4; weak D call: TRBD1 (5 bases). This CDR3 contains 13 residues. The V end was cut by 5 bases, the J end by 7 bases, with 15 bases between. Here the CDR3 DNA reads TGTGCCAGCAGTACCCGGACAACCCCTGAGCAGTACTTC. Its translation: CASSTRTTPEQYF.

The rearrangement joins TRBV12-3 or TRBV12-4 to TRBJ2-7, with D possibly matching TRBD1 (6 bases). With 6 bases removed from V and 3 bases from J, the gap between germline ends came to 9 bases. The CDR3 spans 12 residues. The CDR3 region is CASSKDSYEQYF. The CDR3 DNA reads TGTGCCAGCAGCAAGGACAGCTACGAGCAGTACTTC.

V usage is TRBV24-1 and J usage is TRBJ2-3; 7 bases are shared with TRBD1. The CDR3 consists of 16 residues. The ends lost 3 bases at V and 5 bases at J; junction bases unmatched: 10. The germline CDR1 and CDR2 sequences are KGHDR and SFDVKD. The CDR3 DNA is TGTGCCACCAGTGATATCCAGACAGGGCAGGGAGATACGCAGTATTTT. Protein product: CATSDIQTGQGDTQYF.

Here the CDR3 reads CASSFSGTGANVLTF. The CDR3 DNA reads TGTGCCAGCAGCTTTTCGGGGACTGGGGCCAACGTCCTGACTTTC. The V gene is TRBV7-2, the J gene TRBJ2-6; a weak D match, TRBD2 (5 bases). Trimming removed 3 bases at V and 2 bases at J, with 8 bases between. Germline values: CDR1 SGHTA, CDR2 FQGNSA. The CDR3 covers 15 residues.

V usage is TRBV4-1 and J usage is TRBJ2-7; D gene ambiguous. CDR1 and CDR2 from the germline V gene are MGHRA and YSYEKL. V lost 0 bases and J 1 base, leaving 22 bases between the germline ends. The CDR3 is 19 amino acids. The CDR3 here is CASSQDNRLSGRHSYEQYF. CDR3 DNA sequence: TGCGCCAGCAGCCAAGATAATAGGCTATCCGGACGTCATTCCTACGAGCAGTACTTC.

The chain couples TRBV19 to TRBJ2-7; 8 bases agree with TRBD1. Germline CDR1 LNHDA, CDR2 SQIVND (reference sequence). The CDR3 sequence is 13 residues long. J was trimmed by 4 bases and V by 8 bases; bases with no gene match: 7. CDR3 bases: TGTGCCAGTTCACCGGGACAGGCATACGAGCAGTACTTC. Residues: CASSPGQAYEQYF.